These T cell receptor beta chains were read from a single sample in a study of molecular identifiers for immune sequencing clone quantification. TCRdb reprocessed the PCR reads via MiXCR and lists one record per CDR3 protein. The data contain some 94,000 distinct CDR3 sequences, nearly 25% of them singletons. Sequencing was done on a sample of naive CD8+ T cells from blood, with Jurkat cell RNA spiked in. The receptor source for this set is a human donor in good health. Some libraries in this study had Jurkat cell RNA spiked in. Both conserved end residues are part of each CDR3. The D gene is left open where the match is weak. A clone size is listed for some rows: how often the clone was seen (once, few, many), or a class if it is expanded.

abundance,j_gene,v_gene,d_gene,CDR3aa,CDR3nt
many,TRBJ2-7,TRBV12-5,TRBD1,CASGLSGTVYEQYF,TGTGCTAGTGGTTTGAGTGGGACAGTGTACGAGCAGTACTTC
many,TRBJ2-6,TRBV19,.,CASTSGSSGANVLTF,TGTGCCAGTACATCAGGCAGCTCTGGGGCCAACGTCCTGACTTTC
.,TRBJ2-2,TRBV5-8,.,CASSLAVRAGELFF,TGTGCCAGCAGCTTAGCGGTGCGGGCCGGGGAGCTGTTTTTT
many,TRBJ2-7,TRBV19,.,CASSLRGSYEQYF,TGTGCCAGCAGCCTCCGAGGGTCCTACGAGCAGTACTTC
.,TRBJ2-3,TRBV5-1,.,CASSLNGGGTDTQYF,TGCGCCAGCAGCTTGAACGGCGGCGGGACAGATACGCAGTATTTT
few,TRBJ1-6,TRBV27,.,CASSPGFGHPPLHF,TGTGCCAGCAGTCCAGGGTTCGGGCATCCACCCCTCCACTTT
few,TRBJ2-2,TRBV29-1,.,CVGGSNTGELFF,TGCGTAGGAGGGTCGAACACCGGGGAGCTGTTTTTT
many,TRBJ2-5,TRBV5-6,.,CASSLGAAETQYF,TGTGCCAGCAGCTTGGGAGCCGCAGAGACCCAGTACTTC
few,TRBJ1-2,TRBV29-1,.,CSVLQGIEYGYTF,TGCAGCGTTCTCCAGGGAATCGAATATGGCTACACCTTC
few,TRBJ1-2,TRBV7-9,.,CASSLSWTEEAYGYAF,TGTGCCAGCAGCTTATCCTGGACCGAAGAGGCGTATGGCTACGCCTTC
many,TRBJ2-3,TRBV27,.,CASSLGQLSTDTQYF,TGTGCCAGCAGTTTAGGGCAGCTTAGCACAGATACGCAGTATTTT